This paragraph reports one TCR beta chain. These data belong to a study of blood T cell repertoires in COVID-19. The wider study: Acute-phase and convalescent COVID-19 samples originated in the United States, Italy and Spain. Nucleic acid was either cDNA or gDNA, and it came from T cells, B-cell-depleted T cells, or PBMCs.

In the original processing: Amplification of reference gene primers was used by the study to estimate nucleated cell counts. Generated by immunoSEQ multiplex PCR, the TCRdb table keeps only in-frame clones and is missing some. The DNA gave D and trimming, while V, J and clone size come from that table. The data hold roughly 140,000 clones, with about four fifths observed a single time. CDR3 length: 15 residues. CDR1 is MNHEY, CDR2 SVGAGI, per germline. V lost 7 bases to trimming and J lost 0 bases, with 13 bases between them. The clonotype was recovered from a human donor with acute or convalescent COVID-19. The donor label of this sample is uncertain. Sequenced sample: peripheral blood. The chain has TRBV6-5 and TRBJ1-5, with D unresolved. The CDR3 coding sequence is TGTGCCAGCATGGCAGAGGCATATAGCAATCAGCCCCAGCATTTT. It encodes CASMAEAYSNQPQHF.